These T cell receptor beta chains were read from a single sample in a study of blood T cell repertoires in COVID-19. This table comes from immunoSEQ multiplex PCR, and its TCRdb copy is limited to in-frame clones, with some not included. The sample consists of 65,000 to 75,000 clones, more than 75% of them appearing once. Sequencing was carried out using peripheral blood. The receptors here all came from a man aged 50 to 60 with acute or convalescent COVID-19. CDR3s leave out the opening cysteine and the closing phenylalanine or tryptophan. Size is omitted from some rows. Given values are once, few, many or a class for expanded clones.

j_call clone_size v_call cdr3_aa
TRBJ2-7 . TRBV4-1 ASTKRSGGSYEQY
TRBJ1-6 . TRBV27 ASNAGTDNSPLH
TRBJ1-2 . TRBV5-6 ASSLGGSYGYT
TRBJ2-6 . TRBV4-1 ASSRRLAGESGANVLT
TRBJ2-1 . TRBV27 ASSILLAGGVNEQF
TRBJ2-1 . TRBV29-1 SVVAKYNEQF
TRBJ1-4 . TRBV28 ASSPLPTGALSEKLF
TRBJ1-5 . TRBV2 ASSEWDRDYAQPQH
TRBJ1-6 . TRBV5-6 ASSLRTGGDPYYNSPLH
TRBJ1-2 . TRBV11-2 ASSQTGGSIYGYT
TRBJ2-1 . TRBV5-1 ASSSDLGASGYNEQF
TRBJ1-1 . TRBV27 ASSLYRGNTEAF
TRBJ1-4 . TRBV19 ASKGEQSNEKLF
TRBJ1-3 once TRBV5-1 ASSLGQTGNTIY
TRBJ1-6 . TRBV28 ASSPGQPEESPLH
TRBJ1-5 . TRBV6-1 ASSVGQGTRGNQPQH
TRBJ2-7 . TRBV6-1 ASSEGPTSDEQY
TRBJ1-5 . TRBV9 ASSTQGAGNQPQH
TRBJ1-2 . TRBV4-3 ASSQDRVGQYYGYT
TRBJ2-1 . TRBV5-1 ATRTSGDNEQF
TRBJ1-1 . TRBV18 ASSPGGNTEAF
TRBJ2-3 . TRBV11-3 ASSLGTGVDTQY
TRBJ1-1 . TRBV29-1 SAEAMEGTEAF
TRBJ1-2 . TRBV28 ASSLDDRGANYGYT
TRBJ1-4 . TRBV18 ASSPREGANEKLF
TRBJ1-5 . TRBV7-9 ASSSASDSPQH
TRBJ2-1 . TRBV19 ASRGLAANSYNEQF
TRBJ2-1 few TRBV5-8 ASSLLQVSYNEQF
TRBJ2-7 . TRBV11-2 ASSLSGTGGTYEQY
TRBJ1-6 . TRBV6-6 ASSRGTGKPSSYNSPLH
TRBJ1-6 . TRBV14 ASNSLPRGGFGSPLH
TRBJ1-6 . TRBV28 AGTAGLNSPLH
TRBJ1-6 . TRBV7-2 ASSFNLLGANSPLH
TRBJ2-2 . TRBV28 ASSLSAAFGTGELF